Listed below are T cell receptor beta chains from one sample, sequenced in a study of graft-versus-host responses after intestinal transplantation. This table comes from immunoSEQ multiplex PCR, and its TCRdb copy is limited to in-frame clones, with some not included. The table lists around 25,000 clones, approximately 94% of them singletons. Specimen: PBMCs, collected 156 days after intestinal transplant. The receptor set was obtained from a human patient who received an intestinal transplant, so some T cells may come from the graft donor. The CDR3 runs from the conserved cysteine through the conserved F or W. D genes are given only for firm matches. Not every row has a clone size; where given, it reads once, few, many or a size class.

TRBJ1-2 TRBV27 NA NA TGTGCCAGCAGTTTTCTGGACAGCAACTATGGCTACACCTTC CASSFLDSNYGYTF
TRBJ1-1 TRBV7-9 NA NA TGTGCCAGCAGCTTAGTTTTTGTGAACACTGAGGCTTTCTTT CASSLVFVNTEAFF
TRBJ1-1 TRBV5-8 NA NA TGTGCCAGCAGCCCGGGTATGGGGCCCACTGAAGCTTTCTTT CASSPGMGPTEAFF
TRBJ1-5 TRBV19 NA NA TGTGCCACAGGGTCGGGGGCCAATCAGCCCCAGCATTTT CATGSGANQPQHF
TRBJ2-5 TRBV6-4 NA NA TGTGCCAGCAGTGACTCACACCAAGAGACCCAGTACTTC CASSDSHQETQYF
TRBJ2-7 TRBV4-3 NA NA TGCGCCAGCAGCCAAGTCCAGAGCTCCTACGAGCAGTACTTC CASSQVQSSYEQYF
TRBJ1-4 TRBV29-1 NA NA TGCAGCGTCAGGGCAACTAATGAAAAACTGTTTTTT CSVRATNEKLFF
TRBJ2-1 TRBV5-1 TRBD2 NA TGCGCCAGCAGCTTGGATGGCGGACTAGCCTACAATGAGCAGTTCTTC CASSLDGGLAYNEQFF
TRBJ1-6 TRBV6-4 NA once TGTGCCAGCAGTGTATTCGGGGCGCCCTATAATTCACCCCTCCACTTT CASSVFGAPYNSPLHF
TRBJ2-1 TRBV19 TRBD1 NA TGTGCCAGTAGTATAGGACAGGGGGCTATCAATGAGCAGTTCTTC CASSIGQGAINEQFF
TRBJ1-1 TRBV19 NA NA TGTGCCAGTAGCCCAGGGGCCCGCAACACTGAAGCTTTCTTT CASSPGARNTEAFF
TRBJ2-1 TRBV19 NA NA TGTGCCAGTAGCCTGGGCGAGTTAATCTTCTACAATGAGCAGCTCTTC CASSLGELIFYNEQLF
TRBJ1-1 TRBV5-6 TRBD1 NA TGTGCCAGCAGCCCATGGACAGGGGTGAACACTGAAGCTTTCTTT CASSPWTGVNTEAFF
TRBJ2-1 TRBV7-2 NA NA TGTGCCAGCAGCTTACCTTGGAGTAACTACAATGAGCAGTTCTTC CASSLPWSNYNEQFF
TRBJ1-5 TRBV6-4 TRBD1 once TGTCCGGCGGGGACAGGGGGAGCGAGCAATCAGCCCCAGCATTTT CPAGTGGASNQPQHF
TRBJ2-7 TRBV6-1 TRBD1 NA TGTGCCAGCTGGACAGGGAGCTCCTACGAGCAGTACTTC CASWTGSSYEQYF
TRBJ1-1 TRBV6-1 TRBD1 NA TGTGCCAGCAGTGGATTAGGGGGCGCTACTGAAGCTTTCTTT CASSGLGGATEAFF
TRBJ2-1 TRBV7-8 TRBD2 NA TGTGCCAGCAATCGATACGGGGGGAATGAGCAGTTCTTC CASNRYGGNEQFF
TRBJ2-6 TRBV27 TRBD2 NA TGTGCCAGCCCGACCCGGGGGGGGCTGGGGGCCAACGTCCTGACTTTC CASPTRGGLGANVLTF
TRBJ2-5 TRBV14 NA NA TGTGCCAGCAGCCAAGCCGGGACACATTTGGAGACCCAGTACTTC CASSQAGTHLETQYF
TRBJ2-4 TRBV6-6 NA NA TGTGCCAGCAGTCAAGGTTCGGGACATCAGTACTTC CASSQGSGHQYF
TRBJ1-6 TRBV28 TRBD1 NA TGTGCCGGGAGACAGGGGACGGGTTCACCCCTCCACTTT CAGRQGTGSPLHF
TRBJ2-7 TRBV18 TRBD2 NA TGTGCCAGCTCACCGGGGACTACCGCCTACGAGCAGTACTTC CASSPGTTAYEQYF